Included here is one TCR beta chain sequence, with context. The protocol was immunoSEQ multiplex PCR, while the TCRdb copy is restricted to in-frame clones and leaves out a portion. This table has 70,000 to 95,000 clones, approximately 89% appearing once. This record belongs to a study of control samples from healthy donors and cancer patients. Trimming cost V 1 base and J 9 bases, with 9 bases left between them. This CDR3 contains 13 residues. Germline loops: CDR1 SGHNT, CDR2 YENEEA. The clonotype was recovered from a man in his fifties or sixties in good health. The rearrangement joins TRBV11-3 to TRBJ2-2; D remains ambiguous. Sequenced input: blood. The CDR3 region has the DNA TGTGCCAGCAGCTTAGGGGAAAATAGGGAGCTGTTTTTT. It encodes CASSLGENRELFF.